The clone carrying this TCR beta chain turned up a few times. What it recognizes is unknown. This sample is part of a study of identical twins. Study findings and constraints: Invariant MAIT and iNKT cells may have partly biased zero-insertion analyses.

Trimming took 6 bases from V and 0 from J; bases not matched to a gene: 8. This CDR3 has 15 amino acids. The V gene's germline CDR1 is DFQATT and CDR2 SNEGSKA (reference sequence). TCRdb reprocessed the 5' RACE reads with MiXCR, giving one entry per CDR3 protein. The profile shows 500,000 to 650,000 distinct CDR3 sequences, roughly 7.2% of them singletons. The sample was also linked to a second study, of yellow fever vaccine responses in identical twins.

The rearrangement uses TRBV20-1 and TRBJ2-1; 7 bases match TRBD2. This TCR was sampled from a woman under 30 in good health. The specimen sequenced was PBMCs. The CDR3 DNA is TGCAGTGCCCAACCTGGCGGGAGCTCCTACAATGAGCAGTTCTTC. Translating it yields CSAQPGGSSYNEQFF.